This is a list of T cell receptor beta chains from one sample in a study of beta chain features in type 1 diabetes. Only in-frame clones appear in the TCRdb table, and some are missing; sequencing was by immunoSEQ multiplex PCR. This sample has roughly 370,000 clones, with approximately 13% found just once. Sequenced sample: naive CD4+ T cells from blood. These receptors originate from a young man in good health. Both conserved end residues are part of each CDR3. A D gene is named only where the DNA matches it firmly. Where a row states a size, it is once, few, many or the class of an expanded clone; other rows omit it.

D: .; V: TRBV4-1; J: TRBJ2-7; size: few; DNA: TGCGCCAGCAGCCCAGGCCGGAGGGGGACACCCTACGAGCAGTACTTC; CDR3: CASSPGRRGTPYEQYF
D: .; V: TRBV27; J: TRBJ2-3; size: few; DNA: TGTGCCAGCGGGCGGGGTAATACGCAGTATTTT; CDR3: CASGRGNTQYF
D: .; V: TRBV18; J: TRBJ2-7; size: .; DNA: TGTGCCAGCTCTCGACAGGGAGGCGAGCAGTACTTC; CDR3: CASSRQGGEQYF
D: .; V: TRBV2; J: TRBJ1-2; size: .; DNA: TGTGCCAGCAGTGTTTCGGGCTACACCTTC; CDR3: CASSVSGYTF
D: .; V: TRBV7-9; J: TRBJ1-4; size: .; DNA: TGTGCCAGCAGCCTGCCCGGACAGCTCTACGAAAAACTGTTTTTT; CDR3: CASSLPGQLYEKLFF
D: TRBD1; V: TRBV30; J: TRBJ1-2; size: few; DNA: TGTGCCTGGTTGACAGGGGCAGGCTACACCTTC; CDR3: CAWLTGAGYTF
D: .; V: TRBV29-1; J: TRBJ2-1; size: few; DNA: TGCAGCGTTGCCCCCCGTCTCTACAATGAGCAGTTCTTC; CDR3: CSVAPRLYNEQFF
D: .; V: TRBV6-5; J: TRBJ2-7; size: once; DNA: TGTGCCAGCAGCCCCCCGGGCCTCCCTACTTACGAGCAGTACTTC; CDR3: CASSPPGLPTYEQYF
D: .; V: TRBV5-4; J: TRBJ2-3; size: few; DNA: TGTGCCAGCAGCTCCGCTAGAGGCACAGATACGCAGTATTTT; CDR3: CASSSARGTDTQYF
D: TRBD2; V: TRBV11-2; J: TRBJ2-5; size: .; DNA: TGTGCCAGCAGCTTTGGACTAGCGGGGCATCAAGAGACCCAGTACTTC; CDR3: CASSFGLAGHQETQYF
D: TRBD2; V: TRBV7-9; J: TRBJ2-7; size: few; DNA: TGTGCCAGCAGCCCAAAGGGACTAGCGGGCGCCTACGAGCAGTACTTC; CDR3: CASSPKGLAGAYEQYF
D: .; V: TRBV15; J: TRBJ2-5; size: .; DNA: TGTGCCACCAGCGCCGTTCAAGAGACCCAGTACTTC; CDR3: CATSAVQETQYF
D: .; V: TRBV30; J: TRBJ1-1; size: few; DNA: TGTGCCTGGAGTGTAGGCCATAACACTGAAGCTTTCTTT; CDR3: CAWSVGHNTEAFF
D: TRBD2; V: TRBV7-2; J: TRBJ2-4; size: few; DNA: TGTGCCAGCAGCTTAGGAACTAGCGGAAACATTCAGTACTTC; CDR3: CASSLGTSGNIQYF
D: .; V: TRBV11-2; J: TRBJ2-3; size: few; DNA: TGTGCCAGCAGCTTCGACTCAGATACGCAGTATTTT; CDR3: CASSFDSDTQYF
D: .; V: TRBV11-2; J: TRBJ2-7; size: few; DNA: TGTGCCAGCAGGCCCCCGGGGGTTCGAGGCGAGCAGTACTTC; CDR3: CASRPPGVRGEQYF
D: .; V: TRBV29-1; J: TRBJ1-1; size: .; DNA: TGCAGCGTTGAAGGGGAGGGCCAGCACACTGAAGCTTTCTTT; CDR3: CSVEGEGQHTEAFF